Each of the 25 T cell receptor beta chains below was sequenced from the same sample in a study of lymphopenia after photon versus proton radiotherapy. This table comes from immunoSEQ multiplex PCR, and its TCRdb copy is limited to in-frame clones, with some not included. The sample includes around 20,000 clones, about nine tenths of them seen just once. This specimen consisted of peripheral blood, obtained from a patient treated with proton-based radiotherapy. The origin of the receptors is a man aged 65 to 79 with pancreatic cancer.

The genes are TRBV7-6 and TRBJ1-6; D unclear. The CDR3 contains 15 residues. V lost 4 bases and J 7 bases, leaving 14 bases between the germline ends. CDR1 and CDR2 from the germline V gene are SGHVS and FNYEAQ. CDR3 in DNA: TGTGCCAGCAGCTCCCCCGACTCTCAGAATTCACCCCTCCACTTT. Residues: CASSSPDSQNSPLHF.

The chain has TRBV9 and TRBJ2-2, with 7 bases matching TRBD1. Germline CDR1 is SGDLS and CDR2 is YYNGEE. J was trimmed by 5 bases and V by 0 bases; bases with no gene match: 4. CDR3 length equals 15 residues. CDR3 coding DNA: TGTGCCAGCAGCGTAGACAGGGGCGGAACCGGGGAGCTGTTTTTT. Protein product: CASSVDRGGTGELFF. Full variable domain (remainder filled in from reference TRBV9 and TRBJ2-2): DSGVTQTPKHLITATGQRVTLRCSPRSGDLSVYWYQQSLDQGLQFLIQYYNGEERAKGNILERFSAQQFPDLHSELNLSSLELGDSALYFCASSVDRGGTGELFFGEGSRLTVL.

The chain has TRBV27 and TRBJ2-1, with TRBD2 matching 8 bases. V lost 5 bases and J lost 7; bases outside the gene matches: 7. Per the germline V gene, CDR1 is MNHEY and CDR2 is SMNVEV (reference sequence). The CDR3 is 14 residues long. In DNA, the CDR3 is TGTGCCAGCAGTCCCAACGGGAGGGCAAATGAGCAGTTCTTC. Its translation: CASSPNGRANEQFF.

The CDR3 coding sequence is TGTGCCAGCAGCGTAAGGGTGGGGCTAGAGACCGGGGAGCTGTTTTTT. Encoded protein: CASSVRVGLETGELFF. The chain carries TRBV9 and TRBJ2-2; TRBD1 might be the D (5 bases). From germline, CDR1 is SGDLS and CDR2 YYNGEE. The CDR3 is 16 amino acids. With 1 base removed from V and 5 bases from J, the gap between germline ends came to 15 bases.

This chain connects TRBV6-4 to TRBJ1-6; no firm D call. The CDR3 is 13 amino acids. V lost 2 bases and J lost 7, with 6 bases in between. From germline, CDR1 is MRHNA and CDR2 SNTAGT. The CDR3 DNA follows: TGTGCCAGCAGTGACAGGGCGAATTCACCCCTCCACTTT. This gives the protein CASSDRANSPLHF.

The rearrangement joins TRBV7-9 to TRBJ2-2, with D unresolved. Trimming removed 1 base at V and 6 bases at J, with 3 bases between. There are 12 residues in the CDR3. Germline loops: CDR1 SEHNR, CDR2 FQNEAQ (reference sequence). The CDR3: CASSLESGELFF. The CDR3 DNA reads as TGTGCCAGCAGCTTAGAGTCCGGGGAGCTGTTTTTT.

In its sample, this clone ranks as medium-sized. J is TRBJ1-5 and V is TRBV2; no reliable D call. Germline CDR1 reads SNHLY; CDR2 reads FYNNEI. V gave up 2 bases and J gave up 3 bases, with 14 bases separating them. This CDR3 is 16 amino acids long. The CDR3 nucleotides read TGTGCCAGCAGTGAATATTTCCAGGATTCCAATCAGCCCCAGCATTTT. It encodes CASSEYFQDSNQPQHF.

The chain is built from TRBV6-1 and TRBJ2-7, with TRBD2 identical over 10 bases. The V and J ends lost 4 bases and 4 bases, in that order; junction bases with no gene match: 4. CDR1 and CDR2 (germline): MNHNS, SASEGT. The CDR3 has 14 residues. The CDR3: CASSVQREGYEQYF. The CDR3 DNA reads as TGTGCCAGCAGTGTTCAGCGGGAGGGTTACGAGCAGTACTTC.

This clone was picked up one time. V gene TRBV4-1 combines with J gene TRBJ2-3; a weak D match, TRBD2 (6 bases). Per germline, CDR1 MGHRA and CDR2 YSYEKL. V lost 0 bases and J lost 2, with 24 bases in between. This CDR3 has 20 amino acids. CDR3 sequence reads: CASSQEGGIRTASPTDTQYF. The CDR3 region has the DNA TGCGCCAGCAGCCAAGAAGGCGGGATACGCACAGCCTCCCCCACAGATACGCAGTATTTT.

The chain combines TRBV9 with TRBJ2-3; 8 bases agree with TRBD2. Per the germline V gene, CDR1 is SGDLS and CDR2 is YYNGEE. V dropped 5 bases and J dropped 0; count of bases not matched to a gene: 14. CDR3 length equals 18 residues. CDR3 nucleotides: TGTGCCAGCAGTTTCCGGGGGGGTTCCCCTCTTAGCACAGATACGCAGTATTTT. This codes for CASSFRGGSPLSTDTQYF.

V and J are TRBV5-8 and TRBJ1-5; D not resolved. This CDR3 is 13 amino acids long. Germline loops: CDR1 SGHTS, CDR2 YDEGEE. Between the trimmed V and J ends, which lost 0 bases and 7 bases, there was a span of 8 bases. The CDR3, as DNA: TGTGCCAGCAGCTTGGGCCACCAACAGCCCCAGCATTTT. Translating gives CASSLGHQQPQHF.

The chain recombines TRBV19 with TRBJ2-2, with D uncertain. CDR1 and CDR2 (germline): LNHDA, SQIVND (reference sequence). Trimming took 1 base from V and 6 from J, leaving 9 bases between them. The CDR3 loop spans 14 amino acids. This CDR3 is CASSIAGLAGELFF. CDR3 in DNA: TGTGCCAGTAGTATAGCTGGCCTGGCCGGGGAGCTGTTTTTT.

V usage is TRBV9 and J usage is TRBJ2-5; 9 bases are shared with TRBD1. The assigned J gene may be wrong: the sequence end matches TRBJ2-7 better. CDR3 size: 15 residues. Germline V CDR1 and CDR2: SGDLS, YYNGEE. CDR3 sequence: CASSVGTGVSYEQYF. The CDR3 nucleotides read TGTGCCAGCAGCGTAGGGACAGGGGTCTCCTACGAGCAGTACTTC.

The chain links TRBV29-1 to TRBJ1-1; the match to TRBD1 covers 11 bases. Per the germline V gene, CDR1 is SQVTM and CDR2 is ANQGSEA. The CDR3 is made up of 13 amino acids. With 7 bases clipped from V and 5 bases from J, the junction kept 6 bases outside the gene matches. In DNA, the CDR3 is TGCAGCGGGACAGGGGGCGTAGGGACTGAAGCTTTCTTT. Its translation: CSGTGGVGTEAFF.

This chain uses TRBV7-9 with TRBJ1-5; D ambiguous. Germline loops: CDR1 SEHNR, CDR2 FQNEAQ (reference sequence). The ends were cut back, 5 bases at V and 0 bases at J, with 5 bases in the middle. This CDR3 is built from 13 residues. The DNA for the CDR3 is TGTGCCAGCAGCCTCAATAGCAATCAGCCCCAGCATTTT. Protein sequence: CASSLNSNQPQHF.

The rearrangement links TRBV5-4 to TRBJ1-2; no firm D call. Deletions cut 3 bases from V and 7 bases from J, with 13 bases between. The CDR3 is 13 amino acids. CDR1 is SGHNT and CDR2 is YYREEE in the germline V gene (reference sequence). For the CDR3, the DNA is TGTGCCAGCAGCTCATACGGGGTTGGTGGCTACACCTTC. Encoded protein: CASSSYGVGGYTF.

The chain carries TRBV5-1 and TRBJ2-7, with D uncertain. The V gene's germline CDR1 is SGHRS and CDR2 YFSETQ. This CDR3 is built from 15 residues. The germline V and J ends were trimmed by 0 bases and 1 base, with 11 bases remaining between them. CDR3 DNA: TGCGCCAGCAGCTTGGCAGGCGATCTGTCCTACGAGCAGTACTTC. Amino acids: CASSLAGDLSYEQYF. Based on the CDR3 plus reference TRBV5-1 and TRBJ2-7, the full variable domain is KAGVTQTPRYLIKTRGQQVTLSCSPISGHRSVSWYQQTPGQGLQFLFEYFSETQRNKGNFPGRFSGRQFSNSRSEMNVSTLELGDSALYLCASSLAGDLSYEQYFGPGTRLTVT.

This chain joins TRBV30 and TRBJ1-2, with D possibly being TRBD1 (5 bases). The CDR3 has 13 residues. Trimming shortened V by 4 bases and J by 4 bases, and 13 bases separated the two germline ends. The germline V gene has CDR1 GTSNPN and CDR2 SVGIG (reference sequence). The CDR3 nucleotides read TGTGCCTGGACCCGACAGAGGACCTATGGCTACACCTTC. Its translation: CAWTRQRTYGYTF.

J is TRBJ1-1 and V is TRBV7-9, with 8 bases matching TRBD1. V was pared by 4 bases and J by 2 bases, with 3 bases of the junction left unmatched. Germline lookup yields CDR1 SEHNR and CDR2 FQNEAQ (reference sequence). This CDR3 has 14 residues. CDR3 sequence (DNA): TGTGCCAGCAGCTCACAGGGGGGAAACACTGAAGCTTTCTTT. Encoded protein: CASSSQGGNTEAFF.

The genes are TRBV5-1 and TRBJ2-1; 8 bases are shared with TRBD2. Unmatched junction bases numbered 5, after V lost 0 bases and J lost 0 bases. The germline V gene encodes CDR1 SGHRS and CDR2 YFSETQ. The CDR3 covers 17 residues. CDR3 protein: CASSLVGGASSYNEQFF. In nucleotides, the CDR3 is TGCGCCAGCAGCTTGGTCGGGGGGGCATCCTCCTACAATGAGCAGTTCTTC.

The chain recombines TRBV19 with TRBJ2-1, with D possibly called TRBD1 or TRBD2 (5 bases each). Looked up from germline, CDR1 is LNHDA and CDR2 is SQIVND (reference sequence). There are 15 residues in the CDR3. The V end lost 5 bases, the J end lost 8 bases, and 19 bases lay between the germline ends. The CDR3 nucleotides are TGTGCCAGTAGTCATGGGACCCCTTATGGGGATGAGCAGTTCTTC. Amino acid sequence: CASSHGTPYGDEQFF.

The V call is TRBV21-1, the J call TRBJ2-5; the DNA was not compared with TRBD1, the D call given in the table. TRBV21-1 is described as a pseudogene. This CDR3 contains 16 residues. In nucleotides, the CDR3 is TGTGCCAGCAGCAACTCCGGGACAGGGGGACAAGAGACCCAGTACTTC. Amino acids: CASSNSGTGGQETQYF.

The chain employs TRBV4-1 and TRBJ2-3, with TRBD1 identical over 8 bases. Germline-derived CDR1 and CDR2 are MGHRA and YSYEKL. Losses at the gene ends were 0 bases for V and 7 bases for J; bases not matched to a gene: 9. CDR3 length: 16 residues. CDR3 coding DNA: TGCGCCAGCAGCCAAGATGAAGGGCAGGGGGCCTATACGCAGTATTTT. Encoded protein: CASSQDEGQGAYTQYF.

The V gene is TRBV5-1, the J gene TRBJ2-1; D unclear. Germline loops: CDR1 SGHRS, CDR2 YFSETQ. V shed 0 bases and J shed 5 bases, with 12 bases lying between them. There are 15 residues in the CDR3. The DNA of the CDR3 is TGCGCCAGCAGCTTGGTGGCAGGTAATAACAATGAGCAGTTCTTC. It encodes CASSLVAGNNNEQFF.

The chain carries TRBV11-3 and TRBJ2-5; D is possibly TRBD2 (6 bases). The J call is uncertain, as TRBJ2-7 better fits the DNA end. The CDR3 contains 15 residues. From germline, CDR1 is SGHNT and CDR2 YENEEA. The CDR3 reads CASSLGIGLSYEQYF. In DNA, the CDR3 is TGTGCCAGCAGCTTAGGAATTGGACTATCCTACGAGCAGTACTTC.